This paragraph reports one T cell receptor beta chain. The method was immunoSEQ multiplex PCR; TCRdb's version includes in-frame clones alone and lacks a portion of them. Found here are roughly 200,000 clones, about 83% of them singletons; the top ten hold about 18%. This CDR3 has 16 amino acids. V lost 0 bases, J lost 6 bases, and 16 bases lay in between. Looked up from germline, CDR1 is SGHRS and CDR2 is YFSETQ. This entry belongs to a study of blood T cell repertoires in COVID-19. The receptor was derived from a person aged 65 to 85 with COVID-19, enrolled during active disease. The V call is TRBV5-1, the J call TRBJ1-5; D might be TRBD1 (6 bases). Sequencing was done on a sample of peripheral blood. The chain's CDR3 is CASSLGVPQGGQPQHF. DNA of the CDR3: TGCGCCAGCAGCTTGGGGGTCCCACAGGGCGGTCAGCCCCAGCATTTT.